This T cell receptor (beta chain) is drawn from a study of OX40 agonist ivuxolimab in advanced cancers. The protocol was immunoSEQ multiplex PCR, while the TCRdb copy is restricted to in-frame clones and leaves out a portion. Of around 60,000 clones listed, approximately 85% are singletons. CDR3 size: 14 residues. Germline V gene data show CDR1 as SGHRS and CDR2 as YFSETQ. Germline trimming cut 0 bases from V and 7 bases from J; bases unmatched to any gene: 6. The chain employs TRBV5-1 and TRBJ1-2, with 7 bases matching TRBD1. The source was CD4+ or CD8+ T cells sorted from blood, collected in a trial of the OX40 agonist ivuxolimab. The receptor was derived from an adult with an advanced solid tumor such as melanoma, head and neck, liver or kidney cancer. The CDR3 sequence: CASSLDPGGSGYTF. As DNA, the CDR3 is TGCGCCAGCAGCTTGGACCCAGGGGGAAGTGGCTACACCTTC.